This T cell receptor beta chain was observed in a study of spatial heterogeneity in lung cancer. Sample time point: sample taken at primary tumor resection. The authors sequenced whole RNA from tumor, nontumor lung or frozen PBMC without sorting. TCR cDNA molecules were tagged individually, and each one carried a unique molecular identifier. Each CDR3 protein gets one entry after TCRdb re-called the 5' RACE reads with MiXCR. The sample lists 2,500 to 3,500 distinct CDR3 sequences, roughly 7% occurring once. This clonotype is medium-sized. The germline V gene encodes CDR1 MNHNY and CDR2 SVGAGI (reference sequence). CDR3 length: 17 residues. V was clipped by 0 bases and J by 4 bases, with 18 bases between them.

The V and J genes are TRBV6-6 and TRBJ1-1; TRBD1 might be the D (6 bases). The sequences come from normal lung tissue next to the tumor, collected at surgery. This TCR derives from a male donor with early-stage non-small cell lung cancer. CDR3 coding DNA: TGTGCCAGCAGTTACTCGAGGGGGGAGTCGGTCGGCACTGAAGCTTTCTTT. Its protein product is CASSYSRGESVGTEAFF.